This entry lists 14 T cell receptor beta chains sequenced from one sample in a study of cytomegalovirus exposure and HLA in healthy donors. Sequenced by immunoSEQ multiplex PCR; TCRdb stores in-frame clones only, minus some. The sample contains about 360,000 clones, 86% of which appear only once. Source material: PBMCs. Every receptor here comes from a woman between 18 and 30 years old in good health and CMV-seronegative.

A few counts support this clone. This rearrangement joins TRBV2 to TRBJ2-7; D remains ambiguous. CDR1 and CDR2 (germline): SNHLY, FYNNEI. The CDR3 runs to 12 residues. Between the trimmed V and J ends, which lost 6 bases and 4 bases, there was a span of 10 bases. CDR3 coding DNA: TGTGCCAGCAGAACCCCCGGGTACGAGCAGTACTTC. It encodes CASRTPGYEQYF.

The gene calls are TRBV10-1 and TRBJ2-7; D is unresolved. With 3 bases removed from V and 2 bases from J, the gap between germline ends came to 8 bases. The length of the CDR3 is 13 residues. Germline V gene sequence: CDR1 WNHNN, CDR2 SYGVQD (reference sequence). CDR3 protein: CASSEWATYEQYF. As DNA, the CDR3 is TGCGCCAGCAGTGAATGGGCTACCTACGAGCAGTACTTC.

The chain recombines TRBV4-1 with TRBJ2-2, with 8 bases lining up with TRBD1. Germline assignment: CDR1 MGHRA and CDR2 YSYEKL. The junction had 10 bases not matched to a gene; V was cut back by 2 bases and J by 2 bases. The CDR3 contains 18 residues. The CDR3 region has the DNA TGCGCCAGCAGCCAAATGGGACAGGAGACCCTTAACACCGGGGAGCTGTTTTTT. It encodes CASSQMGQETLNTGELFF.

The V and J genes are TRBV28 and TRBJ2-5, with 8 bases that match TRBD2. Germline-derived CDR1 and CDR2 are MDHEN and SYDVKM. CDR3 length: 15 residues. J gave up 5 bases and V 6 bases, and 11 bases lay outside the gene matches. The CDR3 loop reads CASRPSGGEVETQYF. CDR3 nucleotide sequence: TGTGCCAGCAGACCCTCGGGGGGGGAGGTTGAGACCCAGTACTTC.

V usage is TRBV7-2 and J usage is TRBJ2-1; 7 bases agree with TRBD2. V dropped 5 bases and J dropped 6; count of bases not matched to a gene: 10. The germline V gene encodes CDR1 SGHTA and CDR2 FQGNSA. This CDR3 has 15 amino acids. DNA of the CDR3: TGTGCCAGCAGCCGTTTTGGGGAGGGGAGCAATGAGCAGTTCTTC. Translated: CASSRFGEGSNEQFF.

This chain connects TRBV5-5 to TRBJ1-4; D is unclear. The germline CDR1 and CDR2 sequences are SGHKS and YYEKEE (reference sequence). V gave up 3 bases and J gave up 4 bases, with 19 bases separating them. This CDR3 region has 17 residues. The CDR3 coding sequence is TGTGCCAGCAGCTCCCCACAAGATTTGCCAGTTAATGAAAAACTGTTTTTT. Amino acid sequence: CASSSPQDLPVNEKLFF.

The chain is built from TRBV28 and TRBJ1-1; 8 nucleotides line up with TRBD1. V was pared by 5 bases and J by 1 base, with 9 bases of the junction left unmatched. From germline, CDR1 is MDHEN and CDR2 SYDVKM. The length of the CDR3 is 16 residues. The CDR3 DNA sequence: TGTGCCAGCAGTGGACAGGGAGTCGGGAGGAACACTGAAGCTTTCTTT. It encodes CASSGQGVGRNTEAFF.

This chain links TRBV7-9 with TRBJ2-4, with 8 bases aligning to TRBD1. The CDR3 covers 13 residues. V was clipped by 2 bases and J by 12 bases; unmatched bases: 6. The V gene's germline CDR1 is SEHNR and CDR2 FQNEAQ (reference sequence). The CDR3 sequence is CASSLQGAEDQYF. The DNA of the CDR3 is TGTGCCAGCAGCTTACAGGGGGCTGAGGATCAGTACTTC.

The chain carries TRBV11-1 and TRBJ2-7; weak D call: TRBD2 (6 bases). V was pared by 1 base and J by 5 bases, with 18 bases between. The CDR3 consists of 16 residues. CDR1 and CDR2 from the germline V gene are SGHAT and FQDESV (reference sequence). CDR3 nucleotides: TGTGCCAGCAGCTTAGTAGGGGAAGGCAGGAGGGACGAGCAGTACTTC. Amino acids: CASSLVGEGRRDEQYF.

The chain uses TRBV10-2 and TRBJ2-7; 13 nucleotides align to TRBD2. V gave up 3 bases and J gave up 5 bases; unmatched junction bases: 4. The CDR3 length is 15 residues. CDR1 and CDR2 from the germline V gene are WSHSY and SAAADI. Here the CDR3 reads CASSDQLAGGDEQYF. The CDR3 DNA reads TGCGCCAGCAGTGACCAACTAGCGGGAGGGGACGAGCAGTACTTC.

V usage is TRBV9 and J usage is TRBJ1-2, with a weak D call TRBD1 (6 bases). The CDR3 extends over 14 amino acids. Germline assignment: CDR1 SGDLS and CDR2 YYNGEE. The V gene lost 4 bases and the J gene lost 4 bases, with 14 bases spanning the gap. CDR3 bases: TGTGCCAGCAGCTCAAACAGGGAAATCTATGGCTACACCTTC. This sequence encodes CASSSNREIYGYTF.

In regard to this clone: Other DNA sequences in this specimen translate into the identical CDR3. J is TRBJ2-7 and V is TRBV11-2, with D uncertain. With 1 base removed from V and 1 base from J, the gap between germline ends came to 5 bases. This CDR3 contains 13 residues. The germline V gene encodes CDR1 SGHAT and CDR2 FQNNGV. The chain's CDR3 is CASSLGRSYEQYF. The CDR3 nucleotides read TGTGCCAGCAGCTTAGGGCGGTCCTACGAGCAGTACTTC.

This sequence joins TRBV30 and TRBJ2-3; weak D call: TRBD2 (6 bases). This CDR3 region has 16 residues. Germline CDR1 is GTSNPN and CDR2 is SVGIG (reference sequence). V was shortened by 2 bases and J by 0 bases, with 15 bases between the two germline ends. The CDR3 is CAWSTWGSGSTDTQYF. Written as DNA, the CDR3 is TGTGCCTGGAGTACCTGGGGTAGCGGTAGCACAGATACGCAGTATTTT.

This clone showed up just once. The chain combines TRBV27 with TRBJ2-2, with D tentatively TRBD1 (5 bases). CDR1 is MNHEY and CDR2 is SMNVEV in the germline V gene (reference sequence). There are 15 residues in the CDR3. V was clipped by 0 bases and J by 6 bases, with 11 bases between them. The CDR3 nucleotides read TGTGCCAGCAGTTTATCGGGGCGATTGTCCGGGGAGCTGTTTTTT. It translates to CASSLSGRLSGELFF.